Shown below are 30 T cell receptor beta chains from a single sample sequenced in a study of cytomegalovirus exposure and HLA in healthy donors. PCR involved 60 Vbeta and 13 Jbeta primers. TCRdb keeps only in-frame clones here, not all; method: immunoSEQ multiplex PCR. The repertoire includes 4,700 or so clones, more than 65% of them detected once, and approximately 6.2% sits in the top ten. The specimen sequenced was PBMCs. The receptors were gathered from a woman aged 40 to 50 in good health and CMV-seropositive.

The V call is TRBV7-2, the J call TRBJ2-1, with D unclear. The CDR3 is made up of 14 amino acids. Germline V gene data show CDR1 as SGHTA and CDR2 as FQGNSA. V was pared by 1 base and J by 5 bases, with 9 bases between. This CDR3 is CASSLVSRNNEQFF. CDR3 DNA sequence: TGTGCCAGCAGCTTAGTTTCCAGGAACAATGAGCAGTTCTTC.

CDR3 in DNA: TGTGCCTGGAGTGTAGCGGGGGGAGGACAGCCCCAGCATTTT. Translating gives CAWSVAGGGQPQHF. V is TRBV30 and J is TRBJ1-5; a weak D match, TRBD1 (5 bases). Trimming left V 0 bases short and J 7 bases short, with 13 bases between. Germline CDR1 is GTSNPN and CDR2 is SVGIG (reference sequence). CDR3 length equals 14 residues.

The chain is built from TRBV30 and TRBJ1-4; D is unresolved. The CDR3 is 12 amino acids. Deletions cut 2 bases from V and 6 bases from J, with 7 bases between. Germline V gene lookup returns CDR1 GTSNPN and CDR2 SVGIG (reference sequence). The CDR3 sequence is CAWSRGYEKLFF. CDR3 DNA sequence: TGTGCCTGGAGTAGAGGGTATGAAAAACTGTTTTTT.

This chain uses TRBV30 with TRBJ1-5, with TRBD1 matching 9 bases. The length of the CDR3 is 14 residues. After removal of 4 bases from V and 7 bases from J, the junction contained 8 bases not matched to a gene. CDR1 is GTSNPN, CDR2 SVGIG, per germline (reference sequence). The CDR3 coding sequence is TGTGCCTGGAACGTACAGGGGGCAGGGCAGCCCCAGCATTTT. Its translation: CAWNVQGAGQPQHF.

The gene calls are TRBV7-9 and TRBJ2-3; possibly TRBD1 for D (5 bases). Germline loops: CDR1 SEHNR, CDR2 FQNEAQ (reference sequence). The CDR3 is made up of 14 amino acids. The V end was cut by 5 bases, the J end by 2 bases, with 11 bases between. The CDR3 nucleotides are TGTGCCAGCAGCGCAGGGCTTGACACAGATACGCAGTATTTT. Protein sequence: CASSAGLDTDTQYF.

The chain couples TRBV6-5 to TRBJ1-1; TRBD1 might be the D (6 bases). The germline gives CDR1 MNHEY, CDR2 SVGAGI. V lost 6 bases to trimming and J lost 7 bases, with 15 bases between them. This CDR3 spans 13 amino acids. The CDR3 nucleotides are TGTGCCAGCAGGTCAAGGGGGATCAGTGAAGCTTTCTTT. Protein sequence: CASRSRGISEAFF.

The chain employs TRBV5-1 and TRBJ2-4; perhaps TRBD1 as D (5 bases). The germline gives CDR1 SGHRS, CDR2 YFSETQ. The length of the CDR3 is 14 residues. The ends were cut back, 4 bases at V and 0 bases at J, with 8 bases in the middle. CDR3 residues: CASSPQGAKNIQYF. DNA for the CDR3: TGCGCCAGCAGCCCCCAGGGAGCCAAAAACATTCAGTACTTC.

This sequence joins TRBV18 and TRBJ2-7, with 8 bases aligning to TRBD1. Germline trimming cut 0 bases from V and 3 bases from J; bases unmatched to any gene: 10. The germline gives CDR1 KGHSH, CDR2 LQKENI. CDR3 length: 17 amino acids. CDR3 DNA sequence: TGTGCCAGCTCACCACCCCGGACAGGGCCGGTTAGCTACGAGCAGTACTTC. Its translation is CASSPPRTGPVSYEQYF.

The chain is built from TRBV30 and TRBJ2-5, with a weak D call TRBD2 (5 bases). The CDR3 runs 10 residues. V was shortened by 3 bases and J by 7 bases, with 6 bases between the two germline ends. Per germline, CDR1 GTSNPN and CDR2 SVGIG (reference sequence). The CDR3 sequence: CAWSEGTQYF. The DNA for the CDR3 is TGTGCCTGGAGCGAGGGGACCCAGTACTTC.

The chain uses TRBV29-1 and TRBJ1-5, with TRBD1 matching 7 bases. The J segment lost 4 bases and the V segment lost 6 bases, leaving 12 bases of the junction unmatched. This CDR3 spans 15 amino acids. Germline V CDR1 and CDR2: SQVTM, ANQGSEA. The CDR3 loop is CSVLPGGSGNQPQHF. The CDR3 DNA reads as TGCAGCGTCCTTCCAGGGGGGTCCGGTAATCAGCCCCAGCATTTT.

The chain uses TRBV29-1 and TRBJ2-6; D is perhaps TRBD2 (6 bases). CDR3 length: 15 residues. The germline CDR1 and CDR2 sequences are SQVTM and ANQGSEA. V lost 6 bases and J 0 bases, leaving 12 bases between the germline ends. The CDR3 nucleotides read TGCAGCGTGGGGACTCTATCCTCTGGGGCCAACGTCCTGACTTTC. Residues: CSVGTLSSGANVLTF.

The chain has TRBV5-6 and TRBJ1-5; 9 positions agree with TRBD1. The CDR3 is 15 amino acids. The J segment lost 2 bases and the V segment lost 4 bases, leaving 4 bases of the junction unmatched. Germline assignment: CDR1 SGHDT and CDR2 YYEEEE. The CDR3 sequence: CASSLDRGGNQPQHF. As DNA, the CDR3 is TGTGCCAGCAGCCTGGACAGGGGAGGCAATCAGCCCCAGCATTTT. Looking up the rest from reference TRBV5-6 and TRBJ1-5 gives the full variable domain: DAGVTQSPTHLIKTRGQQVTLRCSPKSGHDTVSWYQQALGQGPQFIFQYYEEEERQRGNFPDRFSGHQFPNYSSELNVNALLLGDSALYLCASSLDRGGNQPQHFGDGTRLSIL.

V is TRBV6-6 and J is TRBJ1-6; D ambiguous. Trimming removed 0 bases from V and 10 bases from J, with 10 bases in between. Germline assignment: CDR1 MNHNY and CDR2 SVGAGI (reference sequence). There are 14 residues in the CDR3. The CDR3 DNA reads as TGTGCCAGCAGTTACTCGATTTCAGGATCACCCCTCCACTTT. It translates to CASSYSISGSPLHF.

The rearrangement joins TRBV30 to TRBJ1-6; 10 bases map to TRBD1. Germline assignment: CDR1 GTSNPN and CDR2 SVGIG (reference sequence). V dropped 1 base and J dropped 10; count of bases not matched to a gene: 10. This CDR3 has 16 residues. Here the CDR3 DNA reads TGTGCCTGGAGTGCCTATCCGGGACAGGGGCGATCACCCCTCCACTTT. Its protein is CAWSAYPGQGRSPLHF.

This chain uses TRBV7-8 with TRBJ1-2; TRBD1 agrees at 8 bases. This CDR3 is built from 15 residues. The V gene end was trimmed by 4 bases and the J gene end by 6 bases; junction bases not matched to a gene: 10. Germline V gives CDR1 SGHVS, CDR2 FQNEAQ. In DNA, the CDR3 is TGTGCCAGCAGCTCAGGACAGGGAAAGGTTCATGGCTACACCTTC. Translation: CASSSGQGKVHGYTF.

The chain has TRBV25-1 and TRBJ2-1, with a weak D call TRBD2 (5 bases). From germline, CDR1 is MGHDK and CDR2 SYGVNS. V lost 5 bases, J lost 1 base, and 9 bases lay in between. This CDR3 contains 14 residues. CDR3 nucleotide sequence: TGTGCCAGCAGTTACGAGGGATCCTACAATGAGCAGTTCTTC. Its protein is CASSYEGSYNEQFF.

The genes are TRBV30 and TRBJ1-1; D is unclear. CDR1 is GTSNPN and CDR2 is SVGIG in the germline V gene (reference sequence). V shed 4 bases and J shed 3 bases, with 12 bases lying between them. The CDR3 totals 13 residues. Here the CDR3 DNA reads TGTGCCTGGATCCAGCCGGCGGACACTGAAGCTTTCTTT. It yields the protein CAWIQPADTEAFF.

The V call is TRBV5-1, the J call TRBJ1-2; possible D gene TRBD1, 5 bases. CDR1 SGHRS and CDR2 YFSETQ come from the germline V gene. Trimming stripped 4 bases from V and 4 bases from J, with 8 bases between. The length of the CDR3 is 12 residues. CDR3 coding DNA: TGCGCCAGCAGCGTTGACAGCTATGGCTACACCTTC. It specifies CASSVDSYGYTF. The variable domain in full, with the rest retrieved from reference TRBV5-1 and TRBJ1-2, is KAGVTQTPRYLIKTRGQQVTLSCSPISGHRSVSWYQQTPGQGLQFLFEYFSETQRNKGNFPGRFSGRQFSNSRSEMNVSTLELGDSALYLCASSVDSYGYTFGSGTRLTVV.

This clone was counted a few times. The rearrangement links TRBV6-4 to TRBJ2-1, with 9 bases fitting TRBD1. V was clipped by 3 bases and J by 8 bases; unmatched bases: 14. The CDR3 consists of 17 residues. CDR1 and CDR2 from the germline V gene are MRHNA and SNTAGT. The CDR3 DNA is TGTGCCAGCAGTGAATCAACTCCGGGACAGGGAAAGGATGAGCAGTTCTTC. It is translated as CASSESTPGQGKDEQFF.

The chain's CDR3 is CATRQGATEQYF. In DNA, the CDR3 is TGTGCCACTCGACAGGGGGCAACCGAGCAGTACTTC. The chain recombines TRBV6-5 with TRBJ2-7, with 10 bases lining up with TRBD1. V lost 10 bases to trimming and J lost 6 bases; unmatched junction nucleotides: 6. This CDR3 is built from 12 residues. Germline V gene sequence: CDR1 MNHEY, CDR2 SVGAGI.

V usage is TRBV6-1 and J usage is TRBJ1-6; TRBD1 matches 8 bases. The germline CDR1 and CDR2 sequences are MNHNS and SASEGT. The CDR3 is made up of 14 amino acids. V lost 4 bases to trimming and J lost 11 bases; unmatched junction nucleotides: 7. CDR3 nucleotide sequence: TGTGCCAGCAGTGGGGAGACAGGGGTTGCACCCCTCCACTTT. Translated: CASSGETGVAPLHF.

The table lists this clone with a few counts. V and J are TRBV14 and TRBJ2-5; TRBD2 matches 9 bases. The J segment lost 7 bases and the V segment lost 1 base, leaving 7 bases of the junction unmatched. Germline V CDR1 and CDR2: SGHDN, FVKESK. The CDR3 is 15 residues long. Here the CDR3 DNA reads TGTGCCAGCAGCCAAGTTGGCGGGGGGGGAACGACCCAGTACTTC. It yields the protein CASSQVGGGGTTQYF.

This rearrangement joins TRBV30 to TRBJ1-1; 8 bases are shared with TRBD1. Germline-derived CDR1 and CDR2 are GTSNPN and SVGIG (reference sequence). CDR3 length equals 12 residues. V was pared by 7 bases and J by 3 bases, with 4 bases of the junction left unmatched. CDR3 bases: TGTGCCTTAAGGACAGGGTACACTGAAGCTTTCTTT. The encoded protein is CALRTGYTEAFF.

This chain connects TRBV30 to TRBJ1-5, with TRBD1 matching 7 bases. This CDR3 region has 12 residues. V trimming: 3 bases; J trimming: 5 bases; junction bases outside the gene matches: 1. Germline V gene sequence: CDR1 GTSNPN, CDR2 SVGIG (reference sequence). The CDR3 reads CAWSRGYQPQHF. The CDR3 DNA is TGTGCCTGGAGCAGGGGGTATCAGCCCCAGCATTTT.

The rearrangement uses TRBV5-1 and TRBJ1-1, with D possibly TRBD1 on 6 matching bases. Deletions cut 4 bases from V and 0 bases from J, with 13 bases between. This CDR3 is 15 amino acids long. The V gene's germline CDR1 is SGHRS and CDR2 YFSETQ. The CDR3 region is CASSPLQGMNTEAFF. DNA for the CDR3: TGCGCCAGCAGCCCGTTACAGGGTATGAACACTGAAGCTTTCTTT.

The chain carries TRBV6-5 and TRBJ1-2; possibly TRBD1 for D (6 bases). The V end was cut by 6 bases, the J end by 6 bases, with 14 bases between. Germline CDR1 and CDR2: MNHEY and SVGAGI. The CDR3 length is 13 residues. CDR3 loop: CASRGTGSDGYTF. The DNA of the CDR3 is TGTGCCAGCAGGGGAACAGGGTCGGATGGCTACACCTTC.

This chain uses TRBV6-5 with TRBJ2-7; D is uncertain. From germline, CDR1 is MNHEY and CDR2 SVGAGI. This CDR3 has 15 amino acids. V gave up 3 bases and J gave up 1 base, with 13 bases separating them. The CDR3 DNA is TGTGCCAGCAGTTATTCGACCCCGGGTTCCTACGAGCAGTACTTC. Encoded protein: CASSYSTPGSYEQYF.

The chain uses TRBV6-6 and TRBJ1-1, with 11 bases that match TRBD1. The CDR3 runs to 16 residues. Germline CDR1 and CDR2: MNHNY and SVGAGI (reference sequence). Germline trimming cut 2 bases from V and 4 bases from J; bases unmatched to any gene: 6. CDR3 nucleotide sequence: TGTGCCAGCAGTTACGAGGACAGGGGGCCGTCCACTGAAGCTTTCTTT. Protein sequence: CASSYEDRGPSTEAFF.

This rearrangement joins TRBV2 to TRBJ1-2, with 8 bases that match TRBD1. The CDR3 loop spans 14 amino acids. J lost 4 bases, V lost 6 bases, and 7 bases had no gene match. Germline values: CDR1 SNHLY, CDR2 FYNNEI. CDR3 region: CASRDRGASYGYTF. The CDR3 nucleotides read TGTGCCAGCAGAGACAGGGGCGCCAGCTATGGCTACACCTTC.

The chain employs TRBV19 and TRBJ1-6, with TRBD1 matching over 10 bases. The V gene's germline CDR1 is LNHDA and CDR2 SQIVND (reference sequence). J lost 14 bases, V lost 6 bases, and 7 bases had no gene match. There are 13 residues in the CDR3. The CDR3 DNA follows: TGTGCCAGTAGACCGACAGGGGGCAGGGCCCTCCACTTT. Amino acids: CASRPTGGRALHF.